This T cell receptor (beta chain) was found in a study of beta chain features in type 1 diabetes. Study summary: Regarding age, gender and cell yields, patients proved similar to healthy donors.

Expressed TCRB transcripts were sequenced after all isolated RNA was converted to cDNA. The table came from immunoSEQ multiplex PCR; TCRdb's copy has only in-frame clones and leaves some out. The table has almost 350,000 clones, around 8% seen once. Findings and limits, study-wide: Shorter TCRB CDR3s, moderately but significantly so, were found in Type 1 diabetes patients in all four CD4+ subsets. The naive, central memory and Treg TCRB repertoires showed an apparent similarity that was greater among patients than among healthy donors.

Sorting that relied on CD45RO/CCR7/CD25/CD127/CD95/CD27 yielded CD4+ naive, central memory, regulatory and stem cell-like memory cells. This clone was counted many times. Antigen specificity is unknown. V dropped 2 bases and J dropped 10 bases, with 17 bases sitting between them. Germline values: CDR1 SGHDN, CDR2 FVKESK. CDR3 length equals 14 residues. The source material was central memory CD4+ T cells from blood. The clonotype comes from a woman under 30 in good health. The genes are TRBV14 and TRBJ1-2; a weak D match, TRBD1 (5 bases). Here the CDR3 reads CASSQYTGGWDYTF. In DNA form, the CDR3 reads TGTGCCAGCAGCCAATACACAGGAGGATGGGACTACACCTTC.